These 22 T cell receptor beta chains came from one sample sequenced in a study of shared clonotypes between healthy human individuals. The method was immunoSEQ multiplex PCR; TCRdb's version includes in-frame clones alone and lacks a portion of them. The sample includes about 1 million clones, approximately 70% of them seen just once. Source material: memory CD4+ T cells sorted from blood. Indicated subset: CD45RA-negative fraction. The receptor set was obtained from a man younger than 35 in good health.

This clone has just a few counts. CDR3 sequence (DNA): TGCGCCAGCAGCTTGGATGTGGTCAATTCACCCCTCCACTTT. Amino acid sequence: CASSLDVVNSPLHF. The genes are TRBV5-1 and TRBJ1-6; D is undetermined. Germline CDR1 SGHRS, CDR2 YFSETQ. The CDR3 totals 14 residues. Between the trimmed V and J ends, which lost 0 bases and 7 bases, there was a span of 8 bases.

The chain uses TRBV11-2 and TRBJ1-1; D is uncertain. V lost 3 bases and J lost 0, with 14 bases in between. The CDR3 extends over 16 amino acids. Germline V gives CDR1 SGHAT, CDR2 FQNNGV. CDR3 in amino acids: CASSFGRVPMNTEAFF. CDR3 in DNA: TGTGCCAGCAGCTTTGGTAGGGTCCCAATGAACACTGAAGCTTTCTTT.

The chain uses TRBV5-4 and TRBJ2-1, with D perhaps matching TRBD1 (6 bases). The V end was cut by 6 bases, the J end by 0 bases, with 13 bases between. Germline-derived CDR1 and CDR2 are SGHNT and YYREEE (reference sequence). This CDR3 contains 15 residues. CDR3 loop: CASTWGLGSYNEQFF. The DNA for the CDR3 is TGTGCCAGCACCTGGGGGCTAGGCTCCTACAATGAGCAGTTCTTC.

The chain has TRBV5-4 and TRBJ2-5; 8 bases agree with TRBD2. The CDR3 covers 16 residues. After removal of 0 bases from V and 1 base from J, the junction contained 5 bases not matched to a gene. CDR1 is SGHNT and CDR2 is YYREEE in the germline V gene (reference sequence). The CDR3 loop is CASSLVYGLAQETQYF. For the CDR3, the DNA is TGTGCCAGCAGCTTGGTATATGGACTAGCCCAAGAGACCCAGTACTTC.

There are a few counts of this clone. Other nucleotide sequences in the sample specify the same CDR3. V and J are TRBV6-1 and TRBJ2-6; possible D gene TRBD2, 6 bases. The CDR3 length is 15 residues. The germline V gene has CDR1 MNHNS and CDR2 SASEGT. V gave up 3 bases and J gave up 2 bases, with 8 bases separating them. The CDR3 nucleotides read TGTGCCAGCAGTGAGGGAGGCGCTGGGGCCAACGTCCTGACTTTC. Translation gives CASSEGGAGANVLTF.

This clone was detected a few times. The chain couples TRBV18 to TRBJ1-5; the match to TRBD1 covers 8 bases. From germline, CDR1 is KGHSH and CDR2 LQKENI. V lost 3 bases to trimming and J lost 5 bases; unmatched junction nucleotides: 6. The CDR3 consists of 15 residues. The CDR3 here is CASSPGQAPYQPQHF. The DNA of the CDR3 is TGTGCCAGCTCACCGGGACAGGCTCCCTATCAGCCCCAGCATTTT.

This clone was seen ten or more times. The chain links TRBV30 to TRBJ2-1; 10 bases are shared with TRBD2. Losses at the gene ends were 3 bases for V and 8 bases for J; bases not matched to a gene: 7. Germline values: CDR1 GTSNPN, CDR2 SVGIG (reference sequence). The CDR3 has 14 residues. CDR3 nucleotide sequence: TGTGCCTGGAGAGAGCGGGGGGGCCGCTATGAGCAGTTCTTC. Translation gives CAWRERGGRYEQFF.

V is TRBV28 and J is TRBJ1-5, with D maybe TRBD1 (5 bases). Germline V gene data show CDR1 as MDHEN and CDR2 as SYDVKM. The CDR3 has 14 residues. The V gene lost 4 bases and the J gene lost 4 bases, with 11 bases spanning the gap. The CDR3 bases are TGTGCCAGCAGTTATCCCGGGGGAAATCAGCCCCAGCATTTT. This gives the protein CASSYPGGNQPQHF. Based on the CDR3 plus reference TRBV28 and TRBJ1-5, the full variable domain is DVKVTQSSRYLVKRTGEKVFLECVQDMDHENMFWYRQDPGLGLRLIYFSYDVKMKEKGDIPEGYSVSREKKERFSLILESASTNQTSMYLCASSYPGGNQPQHFGDGTRLSIL.

The V gene is TRBV19, the J gene TRBJ1-1; a weak D match, TRBD1 (5 bases). The germline V gene has CDR1 LNHDA and CDR2 SQIVND (reference sequence). The CDR3 runs 14 residues. Trimming took 3 bases from V and 1 from J, leaving 9 bases between them. The CDR3 DNA sequence: TGTGCCAGTAGTATGAGAGACAGGAACACTGAAGCTTTCTTT. Translation: CASSMRDRNTEAFF. Together with reference TRBV19 and TRBJ1-1, the CDR3 gives the full variable domain: DGGITQSPKYLFRKEGQNVTLSCEQNLNHDAMYWYRQDPGQGLRLIYYSQIVNDFQKGDIAEGYSVSREKKESFPLTVTSAQKNPTAFYLCASSMRDRNTEAFFGQGTRLTVV.

The chain combines TRBV10-3 with TRBJ2-3; TRBD2 matches at 7 bases. Trimming at V came to 5 bases and at J to 2 bases, leaving 7 bases not matched to a gene. Germline assignment: CDR1 ENHRY and CDR2 SYGVKD. The CDR3 length is 15 residues. CDR3 amino acids: CAISFIAGPTDTQYF. DNA of the CDR3: TGTGCCATCAGTTTCATAGCGGGCCCCACAGATACGCAGTATTTT.

This chain connects TRBV6-5 to TRBJ1-3; the D is unclear. The CDR3 loop spans 15 amino acids. Trimming took 7 bases from V and 0 from J, leaving 13 bases between them. Germline values: CDR1 MNHEY, CDR2 SVGAGI. The CDR3 sequence: CASIFRGSSGNTIYF. The DNA for the CDR3 is TGTGCCAGCATTTTTCGGGGAAGCTCTGGAAACACCATATATTTT.

The rearrangement links TRBV29-1 to TRBJ2-1; perhaps D is TRBD1 or TRBD2 (5 bases each). Germline CDR1 and CDR2: SQVTM and ANQGSEA. Trimming cost V 7 bases and J 6 bases, with 19 bases left between them. The CDR3 is made up of 14 amino acids. The CDR3 DNA sequence: TGCAGCGCACTATGGGGCGGGCTGACCAATGAGCAGTTCTTC. Translated, it gives CSALWGGLTNEQFF.

V usage is TRBV7-9 and J usage is TRBJ2-5, with a weak D call TRBD1 (6 bases). V was clipped by 3 bases and J by 5 bases, with 10 bases between them. CDR3 length equals 13 residues. Germline CDR1 and CDR2: SEHNR and FQNEAQ (reference sequence). The CDR3 spells CASSFGQMETQYF. In DNA, the CDR3 is TGTGCCAGCAGCTTTGGACAGATGGAGACCCAGTACTTC.

As for this clone: Other DNA sequences in this specimen translate into the identical CDR3. The chain combines TRBV28 with TRBJ1-1; D not certain. Germline V gene sequence: CDR1 MDHEN, CDR2 SYDVKM. Trimming cost V 5 bases and J 0 bases, with 7 bases left between them. The CDR3 spans 13 residues. The CDR3 here is CASSRYMNTEAFF. In nucleotides, the CDR3 is TGTGCCAGCAGTAGATACATGAACACTGAAGCTTTCTTT.

This chain joins TRBV7-2 and TRBJ1-1, with a weak D call TRBD1 (5 bases). The CDR3 length is 15 residues. Germline CDR1 is SGHTA and CDR2 is FQGNSA. The V and J ends lost 5 bases and 4 bases respectively, with 17 bases between them. The CDR3 protein is CASSPTTVHSTEAFF. CDR3 DNA: TGTGCCAGCAGCCCAACGACAGTCCATTCCACTGAAGCTTTCTTT.

Note on this clone: A read error is possible here, since a much larger clone lies one base away. Other DNA sequences in this sample translate to the same CDR3. The chain employs TRBV7-2 and TRBJ2-1; TRBD2 matches at 8 bases. The germline gives CDR1 SGHTA, CDR2 FQGNSA. V gave up 1 base and J gave up 9 bases; unmatched junction bases: 11. This CDR3 comprises 16 residues. Here the CDR3 DNA reads TGTGCCAGCAGCTTAGGCCGCGCGGGAGGACGCGGTGAGCAGTTCTTC. Protein sequence: CASSLGRAGGRGEQFF.

This sequence joins TRBV2 and TRBJ2-3; D is possibly TRBD1 (6 bases). The CDR3 has 13 amino acids. Germline V lookup: CDR1 SNHLY, CDR2 FYNNEI. The ends were cut back, 11 bases at V and 2 bases at J, with 14 bases in the middle. CDR3 nucleotide sequence: TGTGCCGGAACAGGGATCTACACAGATACGCAGTATTTT. Encoded protein: CAGTGIYTDTQYF. The full variable domain, completed using reference TRBV2 and TRBJ2-3, is EPEVTQTPSHQVTQMGQEVILRCVPISNHLYFYWYRQILGQKVEFLVSFYNNEISEKSEIFDDQFSVERPDGSNFTLKIRSTKLEDSAMYFCAGTGIYTDTQYFGPGTRLTVL.

The gene calls are TRBV7-6 and TRBJ2-7, with D perhaps matching TRBD2 (6 bases). CDR1 and CDR2 from the germline V gene are SGHVS and FNYEAQ. The CDR3 loop spans 14 amino acids. The V gene lost 7 bases and the J gene lost 4 bases, with 17 bases spanning the gap. DNA of the CDR3: TGTGCCAGCACCTGGGCCCCAGGGAGGTACGAGCAGTACTTC. Translation gives CASTWAPGRYEQYF.

This clone came up a few times. The chain carries TRBV30 and TRBJ1-6; D unclear. From germline, CDR1 is GTSNPN and CDR2 SVGIG (reference sequence). The CDR3 runs 14 residues. V was trimmed by 1 base and J by 7 bases, leaving 11 bases between them. The CDR3 sequence is CAWSGGRWNSPLHF. As DNA, the CDR3 is TGTGCCTGGAGTGGCGGGAGATGGAATTCACCCCTCCACTTT.

The CDR3 sequence is CASTPGTGPGETQYF. Written as DNA, the CDR3 is TGTGCCAGTACCCCGGGGACAGGGCCCGGGGAGACCCAGTACTTC. V is TRBV19 and J is TRBJ2-5; TRBD1 matches at 9 bases. Trimming removed 7 bases from V and 5 bases from J; junction bases left unmatched: 11. The CDR3 extends over 15 amino acids. Germline lookup yields CDR1 LNHDA and CDR2 SQIVND (reference sequence).

V and J are TRBV2 and TRBJ2-5; possible D gene TRBD2, 7 bases. Trimming took off 9 bases at V and 5 bases at J, with 19 bases between the two ends. Germline V CDR1 and CDR2: SNHLY, FYNNEI. The CDR3 loop spans 14 amino acids. CDR3 region: CASDLRGARETQYF. Written as DNA, the CDR3 is TGTGCCAGTGATTTACGGGGGGCGAGGGAGACCCAGTACTTC.

The rearrangement joins TRBV12-5 to TRBJ2-1; the match to TRBD2 covers 8 bases. CDR1 is LGHNT and CDR2 is FRNRAP in the germline V gene. V trimming: 1 base; J trimming: 3 bases; junction bases outside the gene matches: 8. This CDR3 has 17 residues. CDR3 coding DNA: TGTGCTAGTGGTTTGGGACCGGGACTAGGGGACTACAATGAGCAGTTCTTC. Its translation is CASGLGPGLGDYNEQFF.